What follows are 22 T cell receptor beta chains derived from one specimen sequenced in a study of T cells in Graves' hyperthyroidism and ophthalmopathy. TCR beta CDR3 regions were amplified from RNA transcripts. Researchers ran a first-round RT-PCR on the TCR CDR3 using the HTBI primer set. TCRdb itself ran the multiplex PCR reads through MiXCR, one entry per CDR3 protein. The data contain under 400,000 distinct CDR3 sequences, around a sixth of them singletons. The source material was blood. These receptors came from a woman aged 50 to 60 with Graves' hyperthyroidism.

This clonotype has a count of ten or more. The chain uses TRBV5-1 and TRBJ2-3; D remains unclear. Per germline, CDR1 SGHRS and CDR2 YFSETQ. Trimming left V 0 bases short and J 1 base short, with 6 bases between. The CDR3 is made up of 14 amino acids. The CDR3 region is CASSLVRGTDTQYF. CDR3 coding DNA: TGCGCCAGCAGCTTGGTCCGGGGCACAGATACGCAGTATTTT.

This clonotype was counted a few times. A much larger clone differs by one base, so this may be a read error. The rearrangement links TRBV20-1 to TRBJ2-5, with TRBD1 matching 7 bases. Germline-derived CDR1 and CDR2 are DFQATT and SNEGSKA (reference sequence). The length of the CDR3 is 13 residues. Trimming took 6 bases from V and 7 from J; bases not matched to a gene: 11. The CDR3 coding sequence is TGCAGTGCGGCCACGCAGGCAGGGGGGACCCAGTACTTC. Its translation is CSAATQAGGTQYF.

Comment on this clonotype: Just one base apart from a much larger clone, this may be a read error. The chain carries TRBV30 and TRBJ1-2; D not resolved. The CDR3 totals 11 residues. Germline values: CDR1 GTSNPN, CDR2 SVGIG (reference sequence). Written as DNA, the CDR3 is TGTGCCTGGGGTGTGGACTATGGCTACACCTTC. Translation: CAWGVDYGYTF.

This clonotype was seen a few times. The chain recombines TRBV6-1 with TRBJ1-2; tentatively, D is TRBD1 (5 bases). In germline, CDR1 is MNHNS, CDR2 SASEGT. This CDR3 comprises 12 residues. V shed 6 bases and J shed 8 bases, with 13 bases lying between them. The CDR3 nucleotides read TGTGCCAGCAGGCCTGGTAGGGGAGGCTACACCTTC. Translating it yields CASRPGRGGYTF.

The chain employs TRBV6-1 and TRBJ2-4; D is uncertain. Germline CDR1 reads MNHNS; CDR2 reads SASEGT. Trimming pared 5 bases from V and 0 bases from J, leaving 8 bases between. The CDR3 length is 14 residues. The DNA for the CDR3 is TGTGCCAGCAGTCCGAACGGAGCCAAAAACATTCAGTACTTC. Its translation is CASSPNGAKNIQYF.

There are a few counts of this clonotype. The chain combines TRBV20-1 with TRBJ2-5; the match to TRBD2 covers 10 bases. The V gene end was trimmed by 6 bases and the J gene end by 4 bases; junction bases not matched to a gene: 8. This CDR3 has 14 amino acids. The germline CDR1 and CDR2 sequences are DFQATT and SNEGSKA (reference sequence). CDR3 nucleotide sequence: TGCAGTGCCCCGGAGGCTAGCGGGGGAGAGACCCAGTACTTC. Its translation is CSAPEASGGETQYF.

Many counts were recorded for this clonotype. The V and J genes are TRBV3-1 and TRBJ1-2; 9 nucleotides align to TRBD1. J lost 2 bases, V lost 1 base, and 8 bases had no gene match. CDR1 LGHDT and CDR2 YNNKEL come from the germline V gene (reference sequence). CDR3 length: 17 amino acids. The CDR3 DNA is TGTGCCAGCAGCCAAGGCCCGTGGACAGGGGCAAACTATGGCTACACCTTC. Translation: CASSQGPWTGANYGYTF.

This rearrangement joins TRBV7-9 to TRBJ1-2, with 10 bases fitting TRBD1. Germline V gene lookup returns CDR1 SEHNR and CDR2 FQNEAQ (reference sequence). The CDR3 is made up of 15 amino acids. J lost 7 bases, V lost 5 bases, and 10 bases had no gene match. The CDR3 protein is CASSMGQGTDGGYTF. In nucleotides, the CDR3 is TGTGCCAGCAGCATGGGACAGGGGACGGATGGTGGCTACACCTTC.

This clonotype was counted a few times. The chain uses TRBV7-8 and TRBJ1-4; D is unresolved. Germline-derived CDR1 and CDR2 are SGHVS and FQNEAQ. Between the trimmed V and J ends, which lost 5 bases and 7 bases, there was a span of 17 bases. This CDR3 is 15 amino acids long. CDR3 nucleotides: TGTGCCAGCAGCCCTGAAAATCTCGGAGGTGAAAAACTGTTTTTT. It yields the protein CASSPENLGGEKLFF.

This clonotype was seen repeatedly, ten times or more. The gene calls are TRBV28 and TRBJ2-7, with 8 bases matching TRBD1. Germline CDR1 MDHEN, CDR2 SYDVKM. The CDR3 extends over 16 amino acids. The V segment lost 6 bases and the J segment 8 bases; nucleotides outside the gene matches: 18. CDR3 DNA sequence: TGTGCCAGCAGCGCGGTGGACTCAGGGGGCTTGCTCCAGCAGTACTTC. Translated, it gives CASSAVDSGGLLQQYF.

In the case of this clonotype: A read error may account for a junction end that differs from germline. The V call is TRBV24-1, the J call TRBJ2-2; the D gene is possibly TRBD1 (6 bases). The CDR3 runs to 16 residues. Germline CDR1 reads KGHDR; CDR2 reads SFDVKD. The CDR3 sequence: CATSEKQGPPTEELFF. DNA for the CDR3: TGTGCCACCAGTGAAAAACAGGGTCCTCCCACCGAGGAGCTGTTTTTT.

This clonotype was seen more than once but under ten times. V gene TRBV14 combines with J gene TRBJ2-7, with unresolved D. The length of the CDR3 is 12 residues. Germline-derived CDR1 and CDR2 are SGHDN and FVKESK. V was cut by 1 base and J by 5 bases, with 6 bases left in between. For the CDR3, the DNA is TGTGCCAGCAGCCAAGGGCTGCACGAGCAGTACTTC. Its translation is CASSQGLHEQYF.

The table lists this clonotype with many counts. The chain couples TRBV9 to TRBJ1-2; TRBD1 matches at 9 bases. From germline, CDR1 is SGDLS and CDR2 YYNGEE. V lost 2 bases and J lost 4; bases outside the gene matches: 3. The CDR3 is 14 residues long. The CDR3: CASSVTGGSYGYTF. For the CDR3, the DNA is TGTGCCAGCAGCGTTACAGGGGGCAGCTATGGCTACACCTTC.

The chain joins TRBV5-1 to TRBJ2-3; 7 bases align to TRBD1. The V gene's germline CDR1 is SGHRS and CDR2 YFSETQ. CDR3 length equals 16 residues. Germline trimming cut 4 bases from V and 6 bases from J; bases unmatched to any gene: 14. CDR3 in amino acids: CASSPTWGTAADTQYF. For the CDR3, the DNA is TGCGCCAGCAGCCCGACATGGGGGACAGCAGCGGATACGCAGTATTTT.

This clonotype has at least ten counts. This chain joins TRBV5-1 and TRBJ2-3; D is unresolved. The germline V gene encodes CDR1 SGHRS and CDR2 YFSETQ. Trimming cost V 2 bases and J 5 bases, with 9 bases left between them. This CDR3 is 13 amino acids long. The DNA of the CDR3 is TGCGCCAGCAGCTTTAATAGGGAAGATACGCAGTATTTT. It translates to CASSFNREDTQYF.

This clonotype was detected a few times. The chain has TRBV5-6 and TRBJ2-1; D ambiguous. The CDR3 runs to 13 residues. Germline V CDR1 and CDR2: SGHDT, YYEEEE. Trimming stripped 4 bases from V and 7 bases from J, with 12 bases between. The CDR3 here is CASSLQLDNEQFF. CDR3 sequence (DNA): TGTGCCAGCAGCCTCCAACTGGATAATGAGCAGTTCTTC.

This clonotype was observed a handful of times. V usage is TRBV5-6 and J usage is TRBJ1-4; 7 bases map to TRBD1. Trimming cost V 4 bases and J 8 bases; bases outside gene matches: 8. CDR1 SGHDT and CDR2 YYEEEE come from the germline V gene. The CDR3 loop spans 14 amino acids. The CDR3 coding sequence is TGTGCCAGCAGCCAGGGGGGGGGAGAAGAAAAACTGTTTTTT. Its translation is CASSQGGGEEKLFF.

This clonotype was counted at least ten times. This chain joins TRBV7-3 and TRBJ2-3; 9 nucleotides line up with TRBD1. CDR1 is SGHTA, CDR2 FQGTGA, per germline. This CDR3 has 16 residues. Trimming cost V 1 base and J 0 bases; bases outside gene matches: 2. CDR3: CASSLMGQGSTDTQYF. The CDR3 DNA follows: TGTGCCAGCAGCTTAATGGGACAGGGTAGCACAGATACGCAGTATTTT.

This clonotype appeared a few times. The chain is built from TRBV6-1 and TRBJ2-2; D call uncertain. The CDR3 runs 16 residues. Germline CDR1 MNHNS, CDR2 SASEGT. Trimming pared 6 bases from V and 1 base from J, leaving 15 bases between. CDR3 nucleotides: TGTGCCAGCAGCCCGCCCGGCCAGTTGAACACCGGGGAGCTGTTTTTT. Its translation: CASSPPGQLNTGELFF.

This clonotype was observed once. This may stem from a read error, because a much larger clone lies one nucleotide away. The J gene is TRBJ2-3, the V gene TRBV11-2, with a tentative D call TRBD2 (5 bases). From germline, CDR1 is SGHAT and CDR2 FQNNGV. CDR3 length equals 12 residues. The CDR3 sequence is CASSPTRDTRYF. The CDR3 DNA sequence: TGTGCCAGCAGCCCTACTCGGGATACGCGGTATTTT.

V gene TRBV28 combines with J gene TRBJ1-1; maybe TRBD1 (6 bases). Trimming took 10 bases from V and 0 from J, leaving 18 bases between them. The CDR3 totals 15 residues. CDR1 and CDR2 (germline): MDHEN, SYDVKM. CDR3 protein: CATTGNALLNTEAFF. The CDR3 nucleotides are TGTGCCACCACAGGGAACGCATTGTTGAACACTGAAGCTTTCTTT.

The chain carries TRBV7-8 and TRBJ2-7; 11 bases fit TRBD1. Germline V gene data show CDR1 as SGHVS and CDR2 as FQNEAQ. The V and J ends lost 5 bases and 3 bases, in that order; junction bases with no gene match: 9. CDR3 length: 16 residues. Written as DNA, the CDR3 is TGTGCCAGCAGCAAAGCCGCGGGACAGGGGGACTACGAGCAGTACTTC. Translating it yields CASSKAAGQGDYEQYF.